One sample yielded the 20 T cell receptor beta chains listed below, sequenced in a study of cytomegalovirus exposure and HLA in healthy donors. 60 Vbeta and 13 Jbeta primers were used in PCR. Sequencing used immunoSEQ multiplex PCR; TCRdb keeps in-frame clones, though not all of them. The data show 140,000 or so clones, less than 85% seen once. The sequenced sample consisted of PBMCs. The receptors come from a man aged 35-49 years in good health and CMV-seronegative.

The DNA of the CDR3 is TGTGCCAGTAGTGGGGCTAGTGACCCCTTCTACGAGCAGTACTTC. It yields the protein CASSGASDPFYEQYF. V is TRBV19 and J is TRBJ2-7; maybe TRBD1 (5 bases). The V end lost 5 bases, the J end lost 3 bases, and 17 bases lay between the germline ends. Germline V gives CDR1 LNHDA, CDR2 SQIVND (reference sequence). The CDR3 runs to 15 residues.

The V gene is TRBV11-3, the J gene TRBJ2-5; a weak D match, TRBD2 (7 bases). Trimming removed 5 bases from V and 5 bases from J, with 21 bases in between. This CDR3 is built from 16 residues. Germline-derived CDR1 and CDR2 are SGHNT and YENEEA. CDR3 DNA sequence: TGTGCCAGCAGCCGGGGGCTAGCGGAGGGCGGGGAGACCCAGTACTTC. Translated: CASSRGLAEGGETQYF.

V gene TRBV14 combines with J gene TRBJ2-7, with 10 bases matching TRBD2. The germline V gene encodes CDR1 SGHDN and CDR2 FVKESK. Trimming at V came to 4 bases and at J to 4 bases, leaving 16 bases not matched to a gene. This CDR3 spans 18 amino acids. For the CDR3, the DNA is TGTGCCAGCAGCCCCAGCAATGAAGGCCCACTAGCGGGGTACGAGCAGTACTTC. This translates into CASSPSNEGPLAGYEQYF.

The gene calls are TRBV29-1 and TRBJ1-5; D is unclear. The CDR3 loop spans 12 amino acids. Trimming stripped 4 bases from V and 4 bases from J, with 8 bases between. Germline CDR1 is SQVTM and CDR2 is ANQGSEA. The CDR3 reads CSVGSRNQPQHF. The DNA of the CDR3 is TGCAGCGTTGGTAGCCGAAATCAGCCCCAGCATTTT.

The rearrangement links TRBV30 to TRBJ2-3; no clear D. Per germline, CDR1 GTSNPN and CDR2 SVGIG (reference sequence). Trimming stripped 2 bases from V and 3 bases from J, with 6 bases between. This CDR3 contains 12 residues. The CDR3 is CAWSYGTDTQYF. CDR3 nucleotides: TGTGCCTGGAGTTACGGGACAGATACGCAGTATTTT. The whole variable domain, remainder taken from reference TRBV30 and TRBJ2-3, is SQTIHQWPATLVQPVGSPLSLECTVEGTSNPNLYWYRQAAGRGLQLLFYSVGIGQISSEVPQNLSASRPQDRQFILSSKKLLLSDSGFYLCAWSYGTDTQYFGPGTRLTVL.

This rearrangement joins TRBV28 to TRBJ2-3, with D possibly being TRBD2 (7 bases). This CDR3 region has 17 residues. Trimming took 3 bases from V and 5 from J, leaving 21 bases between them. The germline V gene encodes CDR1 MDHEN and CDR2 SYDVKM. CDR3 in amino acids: CASSLDLGAGVKDTQYF. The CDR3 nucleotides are TGTGCCAGCAGTTTGGACTTGGGGGCGGGAGTGAAAGATACGCAGTATTTT.

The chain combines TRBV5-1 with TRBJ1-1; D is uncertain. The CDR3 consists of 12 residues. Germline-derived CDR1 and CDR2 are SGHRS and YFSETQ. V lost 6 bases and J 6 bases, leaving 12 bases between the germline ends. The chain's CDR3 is CASTAGGSEAFF. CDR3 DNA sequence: TGCGCCAGCACCGCGGGTGGGTCTGAAGCTTTCTTT.

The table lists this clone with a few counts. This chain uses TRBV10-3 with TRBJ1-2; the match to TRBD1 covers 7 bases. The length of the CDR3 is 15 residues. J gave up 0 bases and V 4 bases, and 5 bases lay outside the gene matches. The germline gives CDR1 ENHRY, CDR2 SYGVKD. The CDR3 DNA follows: TGTGCCATCAGTGGGGGACAGACATCTAACTATGGCTACACCTTC. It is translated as CAISGGQTSNYGYTF.

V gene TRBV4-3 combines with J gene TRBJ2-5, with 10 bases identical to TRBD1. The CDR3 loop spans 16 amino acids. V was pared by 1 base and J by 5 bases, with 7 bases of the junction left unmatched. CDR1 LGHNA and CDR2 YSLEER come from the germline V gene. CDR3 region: CASSQGTGGSQETQYF. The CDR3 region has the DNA TGCGCCAGCAGCCAAGGGACAGGGGGGAGCCAGGAGACCCAGTACTTC.

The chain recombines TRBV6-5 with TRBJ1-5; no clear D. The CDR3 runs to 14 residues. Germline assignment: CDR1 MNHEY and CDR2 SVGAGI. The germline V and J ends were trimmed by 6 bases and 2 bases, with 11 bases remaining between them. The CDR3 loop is CASRRGLGNQPQHF. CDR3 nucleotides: TGTGCCAGCAGAAGAGGACTGGGCAATCAGCCCCAGCATTTT.

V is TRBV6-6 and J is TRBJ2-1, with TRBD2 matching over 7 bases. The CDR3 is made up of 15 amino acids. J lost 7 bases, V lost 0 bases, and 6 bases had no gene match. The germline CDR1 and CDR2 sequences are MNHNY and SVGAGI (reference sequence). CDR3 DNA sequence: TGTGCCAGCAGTTACTCGTTGCGGGAGAGAAATGAGCAGTTCTTC. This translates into CASSYSLRERNEQFF.

The CDR3 coding sequence is TGTGCCAGCAGTGGGGGCGCGGAGAATTCACCCCTCCACTTT. It is translated as CASSGGAENSPLHF. The V call is TRBV6-4, the J call TRBJ1-6; perhaps TRBD1 as D (5 bases). The CDR3 covers 14 residues. Germline CDR1 and CDR2: MRHNA and SNTAGT. The V and J ends lost 4 bases and 7 bases respectively, with 11 bases between them.

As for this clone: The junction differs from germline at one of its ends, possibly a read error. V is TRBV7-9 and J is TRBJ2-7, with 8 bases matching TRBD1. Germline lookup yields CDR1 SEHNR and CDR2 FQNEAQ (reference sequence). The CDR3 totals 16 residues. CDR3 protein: CSSSSRRTGGSYEQYF. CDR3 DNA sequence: TGTTCCAGCAGCTCAAGAAGAACAGGGGGCTCCTACGAGCAGTACTTC.

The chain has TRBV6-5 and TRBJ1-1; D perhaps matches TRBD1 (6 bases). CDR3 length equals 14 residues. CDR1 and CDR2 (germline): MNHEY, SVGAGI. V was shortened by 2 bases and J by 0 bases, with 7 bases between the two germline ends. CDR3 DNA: TGTGCCAGCAGTTACCAGGGGCTGAACACTGAAGCTTTCTTT. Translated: CASSYQGLNTEAFF.

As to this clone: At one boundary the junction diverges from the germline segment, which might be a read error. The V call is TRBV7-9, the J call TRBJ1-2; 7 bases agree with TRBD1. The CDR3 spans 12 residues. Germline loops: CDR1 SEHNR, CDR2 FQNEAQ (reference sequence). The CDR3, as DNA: TGTGCCAGCAGCCTAGGACAGGCACCGACCGACTTC. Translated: CASSLGQAPTDF.

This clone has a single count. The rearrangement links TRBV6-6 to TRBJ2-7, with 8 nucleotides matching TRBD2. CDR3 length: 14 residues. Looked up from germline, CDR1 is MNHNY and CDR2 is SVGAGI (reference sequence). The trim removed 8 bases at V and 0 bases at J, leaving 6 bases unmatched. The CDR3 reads CASQAGERSYEQYF. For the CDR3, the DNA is TGTGCCAGCCAAGCGGGAGAGCGCTCCTACGAGCAGTACTTC.

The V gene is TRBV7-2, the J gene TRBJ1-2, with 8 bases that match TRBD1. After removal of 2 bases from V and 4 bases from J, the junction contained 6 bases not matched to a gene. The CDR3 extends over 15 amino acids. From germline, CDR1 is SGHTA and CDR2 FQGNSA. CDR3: CASSLLTGQGYGYTF. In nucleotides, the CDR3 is TGTGCCAGCAGCTTACTCACCGGACAGGGCTATGGCTACACCTTC.

CDR3 nucleotides: TGTGCCAGCAGCTTAGCGCCCGGACTAGCGGGGGGGCCGGAAAATGAGCAGTTCTTC. Residues: CASSLAPGLAGGPENEQFF. The rearrangement uses TRBV7-2 and TRBJ2-1; TRBD2 aligns across 15 bases. After removal of 0 bases from V and 7 bases from J, the junction contained 10 bases not matched to a gene. Germline CDR1 and CDR2: SGHTA and FQGNSA. The CDR3 has 19 residues.

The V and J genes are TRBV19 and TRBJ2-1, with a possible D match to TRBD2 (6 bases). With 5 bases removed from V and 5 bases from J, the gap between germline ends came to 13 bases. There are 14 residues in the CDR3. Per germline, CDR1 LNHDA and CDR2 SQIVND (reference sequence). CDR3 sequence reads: CASSLGGINNEQFF. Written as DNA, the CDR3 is TGTGCCAGTAGTCTCGGAGGGATAAACAATGAGCAGTTCTTC.

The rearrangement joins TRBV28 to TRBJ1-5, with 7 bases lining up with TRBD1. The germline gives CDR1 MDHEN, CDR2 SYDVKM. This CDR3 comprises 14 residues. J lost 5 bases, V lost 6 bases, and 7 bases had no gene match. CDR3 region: CASSPTGAYQPQHF. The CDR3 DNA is TGTGCCAGCAGCCCTACAGGGGCGTATCAGCCCCAGCATTTT.